Listed below are T cell receptor beta chains from one sample, sequenced in a study of T cell changes during pregnancy in multiple sclerosis. Profiling relied on immunoSEQ multiplex PCR, and the TCRdb table lists in-frame clones only, not all of them. The sample contains tens of thousands of clones, approximately 90% of which appear only once. The material sequenced was CD4+ T cells from peripheral blood mononuclear cells, taken in the third trimester of pregnancy. Source of these receptors: a female donor with multiple sclerosis, enrolled in a pregnancy study. Each CDR3 is given with its conserved first and last residue. A D gene is named only where the DNA matches it firmly. Some rows have no size entry. The others give once, few or many, or a class for an expanded clone.

v_gene: TRBV7-2; d_gene: TRBD1; abundance: -; j_gene: TRBJ2-5; CDR3aa: CASSPRQGRFQETQYF; CDR3nt: TGTGCCAGCAGCCCAAGACAGGGGAGATTCCAAGAGACCCAGTACTTC
v_gene: TRBV4-3; d_gene: TRBD1; abundance: -; j_gene: TRBJ2-1; CDR3aa: CASSYVRGDRGWGNEQFF; CDR3nt: TGCGCCAGCTCCTACGTTAGGGGGGACAGGGGATGGGGCAATGAGCAGTTCTTC
v_gene: TRBV2; d_gene: -; abundance: -; j_gene: TRBJ2-2; CDR3aa: CASRAGEANTGELFF; CDR3nt: TGTGCCAGCAGGGCGGGTGAGGCGAACACCGGGGAGCTGTTTTTT
v_gene: TRBV28; d_gene: -; abundance: -; j_gene: TRBJ2-2; CDR3aa: CASSLYGLTGELFF; CDR3nt: TGTGCCAGCAGTTTATATGGACTCACCGGGGAGCTGTTTTTT
v_gene: TRBV6-6; d_gene: TRBD1; abundance: once; j_gene: TRBJ1-5; CDR3aa: CASSTYRGTGNQPQHF; CDR3nt: TGTGCCAGCAGTACCTACAGGGGAACGGGCAATCAGCCCCAGCATTTT
v_gene: TRBV29-1; d_gene: TRBD1; abundance: -; j_gene: TRBJ1-1; CDR3aa: CSVGVTGGNTEAFF; CDR3nt: TGCAGCGTTGGGGTGACAGGGGGCAACACTGAAGCTTTCTTT
v_gene: TRBV19; d_gene: TRBD1; abundance: -; j_gene: TRBJ1-3; CDR3aa: CASSNRGSSPGNTIYF; CDR3nt: TGTGCCAGTAGTAACAGGGGGTCTTCGCCTGGAAACACCATATATTTT
v_gene: TRBV5-1; d_gene: -; abundance: -; j_gene: TRBJ2-5; CDR3aa: CASSPGETQYF; CDR3nt: TGCGCCAGCAGCCCCGGGGAGACCCAGTACTTC
v_gene: TRBV7-2; d_gene: TRBD2; abundance: -; j_gene: TRBJ2-1; CDR3aa: CASSLEGTSGRNEQFF; CDR3nt: TGTGCCAGCAGCTTAGAAGGGACTAGCGGGAGGAATGAGCAGTTCTTC
v_gene: TRBV27; d_gene: -; abundance: -; j_gene: TRBJ2-7; CDR3aa: CASSLGGPYEQYF; CDR3nt: TGTGCCAGCAGTTTAGGGGGCCCTTACGAGCAGTACTTC
v_gene: TRBV9; d_gene: TRBD1; abundance: -; j_gene: TRBJ1-1; CDR3aa: CASGRTGEKAFF; CDR3nt: TGTGCCAGCGGACGGACAGGGGAGAAAGCTTTCTTT
v_gene: TRBV7-8; d_gene: -; abundance: -; j_gene: TRBJ2-1; CDR3aa: CASSLLSGEQFF; CDR3nt: TGTGCCAGCAGCTTGCTTAGCGGTGAGCAGTTCTTC
v_gene: TRBV7-9; d_gene: -; abundance: -; j_gene: TRBJ1-5; CDR3aa: CASSLAQGNQPQHF; CDR3nt: TGTGCCAGCAGCTTAGCGCAGGGCAATCAGCCCCAGCATTTT
v_gene: TRBV5-4; d_gene: TRBD2; abundance: few; j_gene: TRBJ2-1; CDR3aa: CASSGGLAGGNEQFF; CDR3nt: TGTGCCAGCAGCGGAGGACTAGCGGGAGGAAATGAGCAGTTCTTC
v_gene: TRBV2; d_gene: TRBD2; abundance: -; j_gene: TRBJ2-5; CDR3aa: CASSLIAGGGQTQYF; CDR3nt: TGTGCCAGCAGCCTCATAGCGGGAGGGGGGCAGACCCAGTACTTC
v_gene: TRBV7-2; d_gene: TRBD1; abundance: -; j_gene: TRBJ1-2; CDR3aa: CASSPRTGGYTF; CDR3nt: TGTGCCAGCAGCCCCCGGACAGGTGGCTACACCTTC
v_gene: TRBV5-1; d_gene: TRBD1; abundance: -; j_gene: TRBJ1-1; CDR3aa: CASSSTGTGATEAFF; CDR3nt: TGCGCCAGCAGCTCAACCGGGACAGGGGCCACTGAAGCTTTCTTT
v_gene: TRBV27; d_gene: TRBD1; abundance: once; j_gene: TRBJ2-2; CDR3aa: CASSLFATGANTGELFF; CDR3nt: TGTGCCAGCAGTTTATTTGCGACAGGGGCGAACACCGGGGAGCTGTTTTTT
v_gene: TRBV7-6; d_gene: TRBD1; abundance: -; j_gene: TRBJ1-1; CDR3aa: CASSLTGQAKNTEAFF; CDR3nt: TGTGCCAGCAGCTTAACAGGACAGGCTAAGAACACTGAAGCTTTCTTT
v_gene: TRBV11-3; d_gene: TRBD1; abundance: -; j_gene: TRBJ2-7; CDR3aa: CASSSETGGSYEQYF; CDR3nt: TGTGCCAGCAGCTCGGAGACAGGGGGCTCCTACGAGCAGTACTTC
v_gene: TRBV9; d_gene: TRBD2; abundance: -; j_gene: TRBJ2-1; CDR3aa: CASSSPGLASNEQFF; CDR3nt: TGTGCCAGCAGCTCCCCGGGACTAGCCTCCAATGAGCAGTTCTTC
v_gene: TRBV15; d_gene: TRBD2; abundance: -; j_gene: TRBJ2-2; CDR3aa: CATSRKTSVAGELFF; CDR3nt: TGTGCCACCAGCAGAAAAACTAGCGTGGCCGGGGAGCTGTTTTTT
v_gene: TRBV5-1; d_gene: TRBD2; abundance: -; j_gene: TRBJ2-1; CDR3aa: CASSPGLAGVQEQFF; CDR3nt: TGCGCCAGCAGCCCGGGACTAGCGGGAGTTCAGGAGCAGTTCTTC
v_gene: TRBV4-3; d_gene: -; abundance: -; j_gene: TRBJ2-2; CDR3aa: CASSQDLGGTGELFF; CDR3nt: TGCGCCAGCAGCCAAGACTTGGGAGGAACCGGGGAGCTGTTTTTT
v_gene: TRBV15; d_gene: TRBD2; abundance: -; j_gene: TRBJ2-2; CDR3aa: CATSRVTKGTSGFLTGELFF; CDR3nt: TGTGCCACCAGCAGGGTGACAAAAGGGACTAGCGGGTTTCTTACCGGGGAGCTGTTTTTT
v_gene: TRBV10-3; d_gene: -; abundance: once; j_gene: TRBJ2-3; CDR3aa: CAISSTDTQYF; CDR3nt: TGTGCCATCAGTTCTACAGATACGCAGTATTTT
v_gene: TRBV14; d_gene: TRBD1; abundance: few; j_gene: TRBJ1-2; CDR3aa: CASSQRTGPSIRGYTF; CDR3nt: TGTGCCAGCAGCCAAAGGACAGGGCCCTCCATTAGAGGCTACACCTTC
v_gene: TRBV15; d_gene: TRBD2; abundance: -; j_gene: TRBJ2-5; CDR3aa: CATSRLLAVETQYF; CDR3nt: TGTGCCACCAGCAGACTACTAGCGGTCGAGACCCAGTACTTC
v_gene: TRBV4-3; d_gene: TRBD1; abundance: -; j_gene: TRBJ1-6; CDR3aa: CASSQLTGGNSPLHF; CDR3nt: TGCGCCAGCAGCCAGTTGACAGGGGGTAATTCACCCCTCCACTTT
v_gene: TRBV7-8; d_gene: TRBD2; abundance: -; j_gene: TRBJ2-2; CDR3aa: CASSLSAGGFRTGELFF; CDR3nt: TGTGCCAGCAGCTTATCGGCGGGAGGGTTTCGGACCGGGGAGCTGTTTTTT
v_gene: TRBV6-1; d_gene: -; abundance: -; j_gene: TRBJ1-5; CDR3aa: CASSEARLSGNQPQHF; CDR3nt: TGTGCCAGCAGTGAAGCCAGGCTATCCGGCAATCAGCCCCAGCATTTT
v_gene: TRBV6-1; d_gene: -; abundance: -; j_gene: TRBJ2-5; CDR3aa: CASNPTGLWTQYF; CDR3nt: TGTGCCAGCAATCCGACAGGCCTCTGGACCCAGTACTTC
v_gene: TRBV6-1; d_gene: -; abundance: -; j_gene: TRBJ2-7; CDR3aa: CASLPGQSFYEQYF; CDR3nt: TGTGCCTCGCTTCCCGGACAATCTTTCTACGAGCAGTACTTC
v_gene: TRBV7-6; d_gene: TRBD2; abundance: -; j_gene: TRBJ2-1; CDR3aa: CASSLVGGSSYNEQFF; CDR3nt: TGTGCCAGCAGCTTAGTGGGCGGGAGCTCCTACAATGAGCAGTTCTTC
v_gene: TRBV9; d_gene: -; abundance: -; j_gene: TRBJ1-1; CDR3aa: CASSVLQGNTEAFF; CDR3nt: TGTGCCAGCAGCGTTTTACAGGGGAACACTGAAGCTTTCTTT
v_gene: TRBV7-8; d_gene: TRBD2; abundance: few; j_gene: TRBJ2-7; CDR3aa: CASSLVWGLASYEQYF; CDR3nt: TGTGCCAGCAGCTTAGTATGGGGACTAGCGTCCTACGAGCAGTACTTC
v_gene: TRBV19; d_gene: TRBD1; abundance: -; j_gene: TRBJ2-1; CDR3aa: CASSRRAVRDRAYNEQFF; CDR3nt: TGTGCCAGTAGTAGGAGGGCGGTTCGGGACAGGGCTTACAATGAGCAGTTCTTC
v_gene: TRBV7-2; d_gene: TRBD2; abundance: -; j_gene: TRBJ2-5; CDR3aa: CASSLGGGRETQYF; CDR3nt: TGTGCCAGCAGCTTAGGGGGCGGGAGGGAGACCCAGTACTTC
v_gene: TRBV7-2; d_gene: TRBD2; abundance: once; j_gene: TRBJ2-3; CDR3aa: CASSPGLAGSDTQYF; CDR3nt: TGTGCCAGCAGCCCGGGACTAGCGGGATCAGATACGCAGTATTTT
v_gene: TRBV6-1; d_gene: -; abundance: -; j_gene: TRBJ2-7; CDR3aa: CASSGVGQIKSYEQYF; CDR3nt: TGTGCCAGCAGTGGAGTCGGACAGATTAAGTCCTACGAGCAGTACTTC
v_gene: TRBV11-3; d_gene: -; abundance: -; j_gene: TRBJ1-2; CDR3aa: CASSLDMSGGGGYTF; CDR3nt: TGTGCCAGCAGCTTAGATATGTCGGGGGGCGGTGGCTACACCTTC
v_gene: TRBV9; d_gene: TRBD1; abundance: -; j_gene: TRBJ2-7; CDR3aa: CASSVEGAFSHEQYF; CDR3nt: TGTGCCAGCAGCGTAGAGGGGGCGTTTAGCCACGAGCAGTACTTC
v_gene: TRBV21-1; d_gene: -; abundance: -; j_gene: TRBJ1-5; CDR3aa: CASSKTRGDISNQPQHF; CDR3nt: TGTGCCAGCAGCAAAACGAGAGGGGACATTAGCAATCAGCCCCAGCATTTT
v_gene: TRBV15; d_gene: TRBD2; abundance: -; j_gene: TRBJ2-3; CDR3aa: CATSRLAGPTDTQYF; CDR3nt: TGTGCCACCAGCAGACTAGCGGGACCCACAGATACGCAGTATTTT
v_gene: TRBV29-1; d_gene: TRBD1; abundance: -; j_gene: TRBJ2-3; CDR3aa: CSVEGQGHTDTQYF; CDR3nt: TGCAGCGTTGAGGGACAGGGTCACACAGATACGCAGTATTTT
v_gene: TRBV4-2; d_gene: TRBD1; abundance: -; j_gene: TRBJ1-3; CDR3aa: CASSPSTGGASGNTIYF; CDR3nt: TGTGCCAGCAGCCCATCAACAGGGGGCGCATCTGGAAACACCATATATTTT
v_gene: TRBV15; d_gene: TRBD1; abundance: -; j_gene: TRBJ1-2; CDR3aa: CATSIEDRKLYGYTF; CDR3nt: TGTGCCACCAGCATAGAGGACAGGAAGCTCTATGGCTACACCTTC
v_gene: TRBV28; d_gene: TRBD1; abundance: -; j_gene: TRBJ2-2; CDR3aa: CASSFRGQGNTGELFF; CDR3nt: TGTGCCAGCAGTTTCCGCGGACAGGGGAACACCGGGGAGCTGTTTTTT
v_gene: TRBV9; d_gene: -; abundance: -; j_gene: TRBJ2-6; CDR3aa: CASSLGVTGANVLTF; CDR3nt: TGTGCCAGCAGCCTGGGAGTCACTGGGGCCAACGTCCTGACTTTC
v_gene: TRBV7-2; d_gene: -; abundance: -; j_gene: TRBJ2-1; CDR3aa: CASSPPVHEQFF; CDR3nt: TGTGCCAGCAGCCCGCCGGTCCATGAGCAGTTCTTC
v_gene: TRBV7-2; d_gene: TRBD2; abundance: -; j_gene: TRBJ2-3; CDR3aa: CASSSTQGLAGTHTQYF; CDR3nt: TGTGCCAGCAGCTCCACCCAGGGGCTAGCGGGAACACATACGCAGTATTTT
v_gene: TRBV10-3; d_gene: TRBD2; abundance: -; j_gene: TRBJ2-7; CDR3aa: CAISARTSGSYEQYF; CDR3nt: TGTGCCATCAGTGCCCGGACTAGCGGGAGCTACGAGCAGTACTTC
v_gene: TRBV5-1; d_gene: -; abundance: -; j_gene: TRBJ2-2; CDR3aa: CASRLSANTGELFF; CDR3nt: TGCGCCAGCAGACTGTCCGCGAACACCGGGGAGCTGTTTTTT
v_gene: TRBV10-3; d_gene: -; abundance: few; j_gene: TRBJ1-5; CDR3aa: CAISASQGGASNQPQHF; CDR3nt: TGTGCCATCAGTGCGTCCCAGGGCGGGGCTAGCAATCAGCCCCAGCATTTT
v_gene: TRBV4-3; d_gene: -; abundance: -; j_gene: TRBJ2-3; CDR3aa: CASSPDGGSNTDTQYF; CDR3nt: TGCGCCAGCAGCCCTGATGGGGGGAGCAACACAGATACGCAGTATTTT